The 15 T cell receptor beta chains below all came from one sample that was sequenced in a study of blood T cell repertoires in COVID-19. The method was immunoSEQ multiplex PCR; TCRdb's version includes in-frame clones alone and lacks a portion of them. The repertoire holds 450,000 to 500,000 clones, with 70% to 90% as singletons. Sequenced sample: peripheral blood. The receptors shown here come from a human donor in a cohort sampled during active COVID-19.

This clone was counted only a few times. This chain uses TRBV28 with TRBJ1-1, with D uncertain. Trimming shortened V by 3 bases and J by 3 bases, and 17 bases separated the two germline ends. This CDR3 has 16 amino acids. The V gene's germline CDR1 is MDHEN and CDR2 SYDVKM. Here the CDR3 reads CASSLAGVQMDTEAFF. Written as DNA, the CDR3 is TGTGCCAGCAGTTTGGCCGGTGTACAGATGGACACTGAAGCTTTCTTT.

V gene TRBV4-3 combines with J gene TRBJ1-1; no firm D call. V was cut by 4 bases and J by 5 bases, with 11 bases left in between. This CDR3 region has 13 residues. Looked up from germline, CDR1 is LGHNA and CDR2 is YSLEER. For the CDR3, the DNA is TGCGCCAGCAGCCCCGAGGTCGGGACTGAAGCTTTCTTT. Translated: CASSPEVGTEAFF.

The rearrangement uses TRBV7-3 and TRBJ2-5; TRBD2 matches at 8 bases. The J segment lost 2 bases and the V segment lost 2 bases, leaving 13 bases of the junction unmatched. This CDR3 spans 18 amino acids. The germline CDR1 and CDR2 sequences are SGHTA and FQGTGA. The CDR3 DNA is TGTGCCAGCAGCTTAGGCCCTAGCGGGCGGACTGTACAAGAGACCCAGTACTTC. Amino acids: CASSLGPSGRTVQETQYF.

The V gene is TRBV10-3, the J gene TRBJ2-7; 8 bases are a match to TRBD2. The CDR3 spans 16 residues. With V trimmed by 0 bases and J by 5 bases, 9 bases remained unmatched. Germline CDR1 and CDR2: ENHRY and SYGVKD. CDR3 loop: CAISESRGVAGHEQYF. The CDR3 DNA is TGTGCCATCAGTGAGTCGAGAGGAGTAGCGGGACACGAGCAGTACTTC.

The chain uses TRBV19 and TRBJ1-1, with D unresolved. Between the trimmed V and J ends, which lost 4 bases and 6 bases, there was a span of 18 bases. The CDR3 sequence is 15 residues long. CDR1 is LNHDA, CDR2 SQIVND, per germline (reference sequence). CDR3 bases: TGTGCCAGTAGTACCCGGGCCGGTCCCGGGGCTGAAGCTTTCTTT. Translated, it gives CASSTRAGPGAEAFF.

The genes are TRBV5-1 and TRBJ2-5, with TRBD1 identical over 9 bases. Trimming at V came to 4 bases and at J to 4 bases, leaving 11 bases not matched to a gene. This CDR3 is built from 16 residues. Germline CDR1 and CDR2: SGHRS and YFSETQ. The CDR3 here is CASSRGQGGFPETQYF. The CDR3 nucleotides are TGCGCCAGCAGCCGGGGACAGGGTGGATTCCCAGAGACCCAGTACTTC.

This CDR3 is CASSLKGYTEAFF. CDR3 bases: TGTGCCAGCAGTTTAAAGGGGTACACTGAAGCTTTCTTT. The chain joins TRBV12-3 or TRBV12-4 to TRBJ1-1, with a tentative D call TRBD1 (5 bases). V was trimmed by 2 bases and J by 3 bases, leaving 7 bases between them. This CDR3 region has 13 residues.

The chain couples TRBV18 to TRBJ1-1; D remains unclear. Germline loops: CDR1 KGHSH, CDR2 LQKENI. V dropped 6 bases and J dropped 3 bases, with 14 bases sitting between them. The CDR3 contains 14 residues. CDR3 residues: CASSPSYGDTEAFF. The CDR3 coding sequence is TGTGCCAGCTCGCCCTCCTACGGGGACACTGAAGCTTTCTTT.

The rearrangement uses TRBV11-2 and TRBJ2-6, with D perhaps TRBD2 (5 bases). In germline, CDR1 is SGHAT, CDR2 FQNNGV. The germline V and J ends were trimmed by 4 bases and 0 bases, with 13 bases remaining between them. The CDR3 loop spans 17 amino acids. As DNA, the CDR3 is TGTGCCAGCAGCTCCTTAGCGTCCCCCTCTGGGGCCAACGTCCTGACTTTC. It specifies CASSSLASPSGANVLTF.

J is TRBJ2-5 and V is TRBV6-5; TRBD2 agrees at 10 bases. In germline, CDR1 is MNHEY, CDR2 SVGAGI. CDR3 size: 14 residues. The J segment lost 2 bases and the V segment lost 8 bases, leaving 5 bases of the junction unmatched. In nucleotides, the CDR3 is TGTGCCAGCCGGACTAGCGGAGGACAAGAGACCCAGTACTTC. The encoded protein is CASRTSGGQETQYF.

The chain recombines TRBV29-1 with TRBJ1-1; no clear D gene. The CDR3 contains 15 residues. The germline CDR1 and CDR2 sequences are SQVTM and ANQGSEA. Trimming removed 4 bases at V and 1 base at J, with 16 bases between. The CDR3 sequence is CSVVREGMWNTEAFF. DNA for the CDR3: TGCAGCGTTGTGAGGGAAGGAATGTGGAACACTGAAGCTTTCTTT.

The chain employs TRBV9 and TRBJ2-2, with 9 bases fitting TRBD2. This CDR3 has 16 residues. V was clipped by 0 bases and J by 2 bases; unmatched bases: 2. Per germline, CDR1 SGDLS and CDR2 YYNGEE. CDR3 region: CASSVGAGGNTGELFF. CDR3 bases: TGTGCCAGCAGCGTAGGAGCGGGAGGTAACACCGGGGAGCTGTTTTTT.

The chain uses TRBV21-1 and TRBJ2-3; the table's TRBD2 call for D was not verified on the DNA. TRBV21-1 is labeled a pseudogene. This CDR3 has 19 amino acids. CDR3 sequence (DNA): TGTGCCAGCAGCAAAGTTCGTAGGCCGAGGGTAGGCCGCACAGATACGCAGTATTTT. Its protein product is CASSKVRRPRVGRTDTQYF.

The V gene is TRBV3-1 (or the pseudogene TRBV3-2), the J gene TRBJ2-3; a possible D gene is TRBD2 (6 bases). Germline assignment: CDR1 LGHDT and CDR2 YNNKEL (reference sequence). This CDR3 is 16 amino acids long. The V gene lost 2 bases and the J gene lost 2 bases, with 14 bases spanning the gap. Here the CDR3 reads CASSQRVAAYTDTQYF. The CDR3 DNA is TGTGCCAGCAGCCAACGGGTAGCGGCCTACACAGATACGCAGTATTTT.

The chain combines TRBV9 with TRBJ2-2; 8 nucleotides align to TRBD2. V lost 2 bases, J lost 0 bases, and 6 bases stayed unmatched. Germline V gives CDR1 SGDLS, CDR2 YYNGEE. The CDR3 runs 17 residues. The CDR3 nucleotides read TGTGCCAGCAGCGTCGTCGGTAGCGGGGCGAACACCGGGGAGCTGTTTTTT. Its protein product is CASSVVGSGANTGELFF.